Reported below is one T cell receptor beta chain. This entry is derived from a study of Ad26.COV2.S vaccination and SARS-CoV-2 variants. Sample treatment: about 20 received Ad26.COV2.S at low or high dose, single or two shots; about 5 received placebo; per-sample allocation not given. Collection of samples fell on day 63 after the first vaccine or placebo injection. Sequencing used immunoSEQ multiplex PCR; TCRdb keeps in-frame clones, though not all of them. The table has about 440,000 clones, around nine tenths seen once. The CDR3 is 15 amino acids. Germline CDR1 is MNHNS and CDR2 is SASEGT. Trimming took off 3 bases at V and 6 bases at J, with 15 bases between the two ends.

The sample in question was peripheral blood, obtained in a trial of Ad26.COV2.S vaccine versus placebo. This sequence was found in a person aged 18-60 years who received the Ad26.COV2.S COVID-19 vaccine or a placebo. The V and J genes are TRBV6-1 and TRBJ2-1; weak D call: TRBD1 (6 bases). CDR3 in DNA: TGTGCCAGCAGTGATGCGGTCCCAGGGGTCAATGAGCAGTTCTTC. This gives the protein CASSDAVPGVNEQFF.